This T cell receptor (beta chain) emerged from a study of graft-versus-host responses after intestinal transplantation. Across the study: Anti-thymocyte globulin served as induction for all recipients, who then took tacrolimus and steroids for two to three years.

This table comes from immunoSEQ multiplex PCR, and its TCRdb copy is limited to in-frame clones, with some not included. The sample shows some 40,000 clones, about 91% of them seen only once. Germline values: CDR1 SGHVS, CDR2 FNYEAQ. The CDR3 is 15 amino acids. The V gene end was trimmed by 1 base and the J gene end by 7 bases; junction bases not matched to a gene: 5. Study observations and caveats: Recipient marrow harbored GvH clones, some of which surfaced first in ileum or blood. High graft-versus-host to host-versus-graft T cell clonal ratios marked allografts of patients with graft-donor macrochimerism.

As for this clone: Its specificity is unknown.

This TCR was sampled from a human patient who received an intestinal transplant, so some T cells may come from the graft donor. The sequenced sample was PBMCs, obtained 524 days after transplant. V usage is TRBV7-6 and J usage is TRBJ2-1; 9 positions agree with TRBD2. The CDR3 bases are TGTGCCAGCAGCTTAGAAACTAGCGGGTGGAATGAGCAGTTCTTC. This sequence encodes CASSLETSGWNEQFF.